This TCR beta chain was profiled in a study of vaccination effects on CD4 cells after COVID-19. The culture ran for nine to eleven days, and then CD4+ T cells were isolated. Each participant received a vaccine that was either BNT162b2 or mRNA-1273, given as two doses. The repertoire was sequenced with immunoSEQ multiplex PCR; TCRdb's copy has only in-frame clones and lacks some. Among 66,000 or so clones listed, over 75% were seen once. Notes on this clone: Antigen: not known.

Whole-study findings and limits: Infection-derived and vaccine-derived clones contracted markedly late after vaccination.

The sample here was CD4+ T cells from PBMCs cultured without peptide, taken after COVID-19 vaccination. The source is a human donor who received a COVID-19 vaccine.

CDR3 DNA: TGTGCCAGCAGCCGCCGTCCCCGCGGACTAGCGGGGGCCACAGATACGCAGTATTTT. Protein product: CASSRRPRGLAGATDTQYF. The genes are TRBV7-2 and TRBJ2-3; 13 bases align to TRBD2. Germline values: CDR1 SGHTA, CDR2 FQGNSA. The CDR3 runs 19 residues. After removal of 5 bases from V and 2 bases from J, the junction contained 13 bases not matched to a gene.